A selection of T cell receptor beta chains follows, all from one sample in a study of CD8 T cells in Susac syndrome. TCRdb independently ran MiXCR on the immunoSEQ multiplex PCR reads; one entry per CDR3 protein. This sample carries approximately 110,000 distinct CDR3 sequences, over 85% of them seen once, and the ten largest clones take around 0.078%. The sample comprised CD4+ T cells from PBMCs. The source is a human donor in good health. Both conserved end residues are part of each CDR3. The D gene is left open where the match is weak. Part of the rows lack a size; the others show once, few, many or a class for expanded clones.

TRBD2,TRBJ2-2,.,TRBV27,TGTGCCAGCAAGCGGGGGACCCTACACGGCGGGGAGCTGTTTTTT,CASKRGTLHGGELFF
.,TRBJ2-1,.,TRBV10-3,TGTGCCATCAGGTCGCTCACGAGCTCCTACAATGAGCAGTTCTTC,CAIRSLTSSYNEQFF
.,TRBJ2-1,.,TRBV20-1,TGCAGTGCTTTTGGCAGGGGTGGCTATGAGCAGTTCTTC,CSAFGRGGYEQFF
TRBD2,TRBJ2-1,once,TRBV3-1,TGTGCCAGCAGCCTACTAGCGGTTGGGTCCTACAATGAGCAGTTCTTC,CASSLLAVGSYNEQFF
TRBD2,TRBJ2-2,once,TRBV4-1,TGCGCCAGCAGCCCCTCGGGACTAGCGGGAGTGGGAACCGGGGAGCTGTTTTTT,CASSPSGLAGVGTGELFF
TRBD2,TRBJ2-5,once,TRBV2,TGTGCCAGCAGTGAGTTTCGAGAGCTAGCGGGAGTCGGGGAGACCCAGTACTTC,CASSEFRELAGVGETQYF
.,TRBJ1-1,.,TRBV10-2,TGCGCCAGCAGGCCGGTTGAGGGGTCGCACACTGAAGCTTTCTTT,CASRPVEGSHTEAFF
.,TRBJ2-7,few,TRBV19,TGTGCCAGCGGAGGGGACCTTGGGGTCCAGTACTTC,CASGGDLGVQYF
TRBD1,TRBJ2-2,.,TRBV4-1,TGCGCCAGCAGCCAACGGGACAGGGGACGTGTCGGCACCGGGGAGCTGTTTTTT,CASSQRDRGRVGTGELFF
.,TRBJ2-1,.,TRBV19,TGTGCCAGTAGTATAGATGGGCTCGTCTCCTACAATGAGCAGTTCTTC,CASSIDGLVSYNEQFF
.,TRBJ1-5,.,TRBV15,TGTGCCACCAGGCGGACGGGGGATCAGCCCCAGCATTTT,CATRRTGDQPQHF
TRBD1,TRBJ2-7,.,TRBV6-6,TGTGCCACCCTACGGGACAGTTCTTCCTACGAGCAGTACTTC,CATLRDSSSYEQYF
.,TRBJ2-7,.,TRBV29-1,TGCAGCGTTGGGGAGGTTACCTACGAGCAGTACTTC,CSVGEVTYEQYF
TRBD1,TRBJ1-1,.,TRBV7-9,TGTGCCAGCAGCGGGGGACAGGGGGTAGGTGAAGCTTTCTTT,CASSGGQGVGEAFF
TRBD1,TRBJ1-1,.,TRBV7-9,TGTGCCAGCAGCCAAGGACAGGGGGCTTGGATTGAAGCTTTCTTT,CASSQGQGAWIEAFF
.,TRBJ1-5,.,TRBV19,TGTGCCAGTAGTAAGAATAGCAATCAGCCCCAGCATTTT,CASSKNSNQPQHF
TRBD2,TRBJ2-1,.,TRBV15,TGTGCCACCAGCAGAGAGGGGAGCGGGAGAGGGGACAATGAGCAGTTCTTC,CATSREGSGRGDNEQFF
.,TRBJ1-2,.,TRBV27,TGTGCCAGCAGCCTCGGGCCTCTGAACTATGGCTACACCTTC,CASSLGPLNYGYTF
.,TRBJ2-5,few,TRBV3-1,TGTGCCAGCAGCCAAGGGGGAGAGACCCAGTACTTC,CASSQGGETQYF
TRBD2,TRBJ2-2,.,TRBV5-4,TGTGCCAGCAGCTTTGACCGGGAGGTCGACGGGGAGCTGTTTTTT,CASSFDREVDGELFF
.,TRBJ2-1,.,TRBV4-2,TGTGCCAGCAGCCAAGAACGGGCTGGCGAGCAGTTCTTC,CASSQERAGEQFF
.,TRBJ2-5,.,TRBV18,TGTGCCAGCTCCTGGACTGAACAAGAGACCCAGTACTTC,CASSWTEQETQYF
.,TRBJ1-4,.,TRBV30,TGTGCCTGGACCCGAATGAGGCGGGAAGGGGGAGGAAAACTGTTTTTT,CAWTRMRREGGGKLFF
.,TRBJ1-2,few,TRBV7-9,TGTGCCAGCAGCTCCCGGCAGGGCTATGGCTACACCTTC,CASSSRQGYGYTF
.,TRBJ1-1,.,TRBV7-2,TGTGCCAGCAGCTTACTAGGCTATATGAACACTGAAGCTTTCTTT,CASSLLGYMNTEAFF
.,TRBJ2-2,once,TRBV7-7,TGTGCTAGCAGTCCCATCGCAGGGCCCACCGGGGAGCTGTTTTTT,CASSPIAGPTGELFF
TRBD2,TRBJ2-7,.,TRBV3-1,TGTGCCAGCAGCCATAGCGGGAGGTCCTACGAGCAGTACTTC,CASSHSGRSYEQYF
TRBD2,TRBJ2-7,.,TRBV20-1,TGCAGTGCTAGAGATCAAGCGGGAGTCGACGAGCAGTACTTC,CSARDQAGVDEQYF
TRBD1,TRBJ2-1,.,TRBV18,TGTGCCAGCTCACCCACGACAGGGAAAGCCAATGAGCAGTTCTTC,CASSPTTGKANEQFF
.,TRBJ1-1,.,TRBV29-1,TGCAGCGTTGATGAGGGCAGCTCCGAAGCTTTCTTT,CSVDEGSSEAFF
.,TRBJ2-5,few,TRBV3-1,TGTGCCAGCAGCCACCCGCAAGAGACCCAGTACTTC,CASSHPQETQYF
.,TRBJ2-7,few,TRBV29-1,TGCAGCGTTGTAGCGGCCCCCTCCTACGAGCAGTACTTC,CSVVAAPSYEQYF
TRBD1,TRBJ2-1,.,TRBV4-1,TGCGCCACCCGGTCACTATTCAGGGGGCGGAAAGGTGAGCAGTTCTTC,CATRSLFRGRKGEQFF
TRBD2,TRBJ2-7,.,TRBV7-9,TGTGCCAGCAGCCTGACTAGCGGGAGGGGGGTCTACGAGCAGTACTTC,CASSLTSGRGVYEQYF
.,TRBJ1-1,once,TRBV29-1,TGCAGCGTTGTGGTGACAGGCCGGAACACTGAAGCTTTCTTT,CSVVVTGRNTEAFF
.,TRBJ1-6,.,TRBV3-1,TGTGCCAGCAGCCCCGGTGGACGGATTTCACCCCTCCACTTT,CASSPGGRISPLHF
.,TRBJ1-1,.,TRBV20-1,TGCAGTGCTAGGATGGGCACTGAAGCTTTCTTT,CSARMGTEAFF
.,TRBJ2-7,once,TRBV20-1,TGCAGTGCTCGGGGACACCTGGGGGGCTACGAGCAGTACTTC,CSARGHLGGYEQYF
TRBD2,TRBJ2-7,.,TRBV6-6,TGTGCCTCTTCCCGACGGCCTAGCGGGAGAACCTACGAGCAGTACTTC,CASSRRPSGRTYEQYF
.,TRBJ2-3,.,TRBV11-2,TGTGCCAGCAGCTTATCGGCGGGAACTCGCACAGATACGCAGTATTTT,CASSLSAGTRTDTQYF
.,TRBJ1-2,.,TRBV28,TGTGCCAGCAGTTTATCGGACCTTGGGTTCGGTGGCTACACCTTC,CASSLSDLGFGGYTF
.,TRBJ2-1,.,TRBV20-1,TGCAGTGCTAGTGCAACCGGGACTGAAGCTCGTTATGGGCAGTTCTTC,CSASATGTEARYGQFF
TRBD2,TRBJ2-5,.,TRBV30,TGTGCCTGGAGGGTTAGCGGGAGCATTGAGACCCAGTACTTC,CAWRVSGSIETQYF
.,TRBJ2-3,.,TRBV25-1,TGTGCCAGCATCCTCCCGGGCACAGATACGCAGTATTTT,CASILPGTDTQYF
TRBD1,TRBJ1-5,.,TRBV19,TGTGCCAGTAACCCTCGGGACAGGGTTATCAATCAGCCCCAGCATTTT,CASNPRDRVINQPQHF
TRBD1,TRBJ1-2,.,TRBV3-1,TGTGCCAGCAGCCAATACAGGGGAGGCTATGGCTACACCTTC,CASSQYRGGYGYTF
.,TRBJ2-5,.,TRBV9,TGTGCCAGCAGCGTAGACCCAGGGTTTAAGACGACCCAGTACTTC,CASSVDPGFKTTQYF